This TCR beta chain was profiled in a study of blood T cell repertoires in COVID-19. Looking at the study overall: There were acute and convalescent COVID-19 samples, and they came from the United States, Italy and Spain.

Trimming cost V 4 bases and J 4 bases; bases outside gene matches: 1. The CDR3 length is 15 residues. Germline CDR1 ENHRY, CDR2 SYGVKD. Sequencing used immunoSEQ multiplex PCR; TCRdb keeps in-frame clones, though not all of them. The table lists some 250,000 clones, about nine tenths of them singletons. The rearrangement links TRBV10-3 to TRBJ1-6; 10 nucleotides align to TRBD1. This clonotype was sampled from a man aged 60-69 years who had recovered from COVID-19. Sample: peripheral blood. The chain's CDR3 is CAISVDRGYNSPLHF. CDR3 DNA: TGTGCCATCAGTGTGGACAGGGGGTATAATTCACCCCTCCACTTT.